This T cell receptor beta chain comes out of a study of Ad26.COV2.S vaccination and SARS-CoV-2 variants. Whole-study context: Donor was one of the participants in the Ad26.COV2.S arm of the COV1001 trial. Intramuscular Ad26.COV2.S at 5x10^10 or 1x10^11 viral particles. Findings and caveats of the study: TCR breadth and depth analyses may have underestimated total T cell responses.

Treatment in this sample: 19 received Ad26.COV2.S at low or high dose, single or two shots; about 5 received placebo; per-sample allocation not given. Samples were taken on day 63 after the first vaccine or placebo injection. The donor's status was that of an adult aged 18-55 years in Boston. For this clone: Its antigen is unknown.

Method: immunoSEQ multiplex PCR; TCRdb's copy keeps in-frame clones and lacks some. The table records over 400,000 clones, around 92% of them present only once. Germline V gives CDR1 MNHEY, CDR2 SVGEGT. This CDR3 is 16 amino acids long. With V trimmed by 4 bases and J by 0 bases, 3 bases remained unmatched. This clonotype was sampled from a person aged 18-65 years who received the Ad26.COV2.S COVID-19 vaccine or a placebo. The input for sequencing was peripheral blood, taken in a trial of Ad26.COV2.S vaccine versus placebo. This chain links TRBV6-2 or TRBV6-3 with TRBJ2-3; 11 bases are shared with TRBD2. The CDR3 DNA reads TGTGCCAGCAGTTCACTAGCGGGGGTCAGCACAGATACGCAGTATTTT. Its protein product is CASSSLAGVSTDTQYF.